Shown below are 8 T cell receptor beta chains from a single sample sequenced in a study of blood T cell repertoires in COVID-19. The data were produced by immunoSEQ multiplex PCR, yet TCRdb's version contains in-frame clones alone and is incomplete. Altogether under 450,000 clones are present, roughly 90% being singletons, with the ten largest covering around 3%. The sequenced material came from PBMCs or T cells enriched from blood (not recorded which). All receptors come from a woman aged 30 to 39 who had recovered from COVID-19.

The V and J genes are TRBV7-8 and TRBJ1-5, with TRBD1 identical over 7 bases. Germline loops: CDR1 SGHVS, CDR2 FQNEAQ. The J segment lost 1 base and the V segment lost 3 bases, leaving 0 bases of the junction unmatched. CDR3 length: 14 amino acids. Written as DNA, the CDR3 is TGTGCCAGCAGCTTGGACAGGAGCAATCAGCCCCAGCATTTT. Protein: CASSLDRSNQPQHF.

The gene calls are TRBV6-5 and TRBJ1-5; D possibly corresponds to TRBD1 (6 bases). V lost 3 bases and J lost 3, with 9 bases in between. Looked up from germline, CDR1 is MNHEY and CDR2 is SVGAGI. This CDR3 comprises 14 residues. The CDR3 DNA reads TGTGCCAGCAGTTATAACAGGGACAATCAGCCCCAGCATTTT. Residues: CASSYNRDNQPQHF.

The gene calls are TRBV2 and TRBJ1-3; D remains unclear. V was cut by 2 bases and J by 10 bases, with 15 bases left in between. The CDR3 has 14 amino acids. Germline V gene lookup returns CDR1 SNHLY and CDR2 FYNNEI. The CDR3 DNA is TGTGCCAGCAGTGAAAGCAGGACCGGGAGGACCATATATTTT. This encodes CASSESRTGRTIYF.

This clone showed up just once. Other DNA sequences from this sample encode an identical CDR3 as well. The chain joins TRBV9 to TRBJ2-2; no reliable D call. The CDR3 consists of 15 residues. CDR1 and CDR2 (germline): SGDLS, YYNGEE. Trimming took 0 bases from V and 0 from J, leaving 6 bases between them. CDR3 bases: TGTGCCAGCAGCGTAGGGGCCTCGAACACCGGGGAGCTGTTTTTT. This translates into CASSVGASNTGELFF.

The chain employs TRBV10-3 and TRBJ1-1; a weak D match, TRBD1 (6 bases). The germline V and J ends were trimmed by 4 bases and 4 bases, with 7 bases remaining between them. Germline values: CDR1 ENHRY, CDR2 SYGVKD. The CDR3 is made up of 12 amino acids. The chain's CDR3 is CAISGGGTEAFF. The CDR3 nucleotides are TGTGCCATCAGTGGAGGGGGCACTGAAGCTTTCTTT.

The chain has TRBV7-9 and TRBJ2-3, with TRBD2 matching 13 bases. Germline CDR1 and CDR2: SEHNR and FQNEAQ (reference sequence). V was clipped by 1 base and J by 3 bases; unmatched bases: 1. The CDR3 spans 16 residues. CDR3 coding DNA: TGTGCCAGCAGCTTAGGGGGACTAGCGGGGACAGATACGCAGTATTTT. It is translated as CASSLGGLAGTDTQYF.

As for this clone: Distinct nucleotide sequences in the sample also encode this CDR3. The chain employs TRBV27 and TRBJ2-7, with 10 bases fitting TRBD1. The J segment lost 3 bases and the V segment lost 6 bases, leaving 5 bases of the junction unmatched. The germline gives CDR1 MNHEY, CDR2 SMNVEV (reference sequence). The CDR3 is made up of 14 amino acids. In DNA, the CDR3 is TGTGCCAGCAGCTTCCGGGACAGGGGCTACGAGCAGTACTTC. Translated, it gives CASSFRDRGYEQYF.

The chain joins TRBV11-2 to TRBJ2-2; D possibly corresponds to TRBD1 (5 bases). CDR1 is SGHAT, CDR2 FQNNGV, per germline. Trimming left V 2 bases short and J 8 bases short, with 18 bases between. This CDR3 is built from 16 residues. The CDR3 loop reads CASSLFSAGNGGELFF. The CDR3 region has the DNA TGTGCCAGCAGCTTATTTTCGGCAGGGAATGGGGGGGAGCTGTTTTTT. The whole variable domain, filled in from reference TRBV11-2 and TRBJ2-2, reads EAGVAQSPRYKIIEKRQSVAFWCNPISGHATLYWYQQILGQGPKLLIQFQNNGVVDDSQLPKDRFSAERLKGVDSTLKIQPAKLEDSAVYLCASSLFSAGNGGELFFGEGSRLTVL.